What follows describes a single T cell receptor (beta chain). The sample holds many counts of this clonotype. Its antigen specificity is not known. The sample holds no much larger clone one base away, and base qualities are not on file. Every donor was a healthy Caucasian. Three pairs of female monozygotic twins, all aged 18 to 29 years, were included in the twin cohort. CD4+ and CD8+ T cell populations were isolated with positive isolation kits from Invitrogen. To prepare the library, 5' RACE was applied. Instrument used: Illumina HiSeq 2000. Template switching introduced a universal primer binding site; the final cDNA contained a unique molecular identifier, enabling accurate counting of TCR cDNA molecules. First-strand cDNA for TCR alpha and beta chains was synthesized from specific primers in the conserved constant-segment region. To control for contamination, every cDNA library carried two barcodes: a SMART-Mk sample barcode plus Illumina barcodes. TruSeq adapter sequences along with Illumina sample barcodes were introduced in two successive PCR steps. Sequencing of the TCR alpha and beta cDNA libraries was done on the Illumina HiSeq platform using custom primers. In the paper's pipeline: MiGEC processed the raw reads to extract unique molecular identifiers, while MiXCR was used to determine the CDR3 positions. Recombination models were inferred per individual with the repgenHMM and IGoR tools using an EM algorithm. Shared clonotype analysis was performed with the tcR package in R, normalizing sharing by the product of cloneset sizes. Out-of-frame nonproductive sequences were analyzed to study raw recombination free of thymic and clonal selection effects. Using fastp trimming at Q25 and MiXCR clonotype assembly, TCRdb reanalyzed the public sequencing data and kept in-frame beta chains. For every CDR3 protein sequence, its rows merge into one entry that carries the most common genes and DNA. The authors' filters were not applied to this entry. Within this sample are some 230,000 distinct CDR3 sequences, with 6.5% to 8% of them counted one time only. Jointly, the top ten make up about 15% of the sample.

The data originate from a study of identical twins (TCRdb year 2016). General notes on the study: To test whether fetal clonotypes persist, this study deep-sequenced TCR alpha and beta repertoires from monozygotic twins, from unrelated adults of various ages, and from cord blood. Replicate twin experiments were performed at different times using different library preparation protocols to rule out contamination.

Taken from cysteine to phenylalanine, the CDR3 has 16 residues. CDR3 DNA is the only sequence kept; it has 48 bases, read in frame from the first base. From V the trimming removes 0 bases and from J it removes 5 bases, while the gene matches leave 7 bases of the junction unaccounted for. Based on the germline V gene, the CDR1 and CDR2 sequences are ENHRY and SYGVKD. General conclusions and limits of the study: Invariant T cells such as MAIT and iNKT could partly confound zero-insertion analyses, though diverse VJ usage argued against this for most clonotypes. Compared with coincidental sharing between unrelated individuals, out-of-frame TCR alpha sequences shared between twins showed an excess of sequences with low generation probability. A weaker excess of twin sharing was found in beta out-of-frame sequences because the signal-to-noise ratio was lowered by fewer shared sequences. Conclusions relied on cross-sectional statistical analysis, since the same donors could not be followed over many years. Fewer insertions were carried by abundant cord blood beta clonotypes; a weaker similar trend was observed in young adult naive repertoires, while no such trend was observed in memory repertoires. In monozygotic twins, out-of-frame TCR alpha sharing was systematically underestimated by recombination models, although the models agreed with sharing between unrelated individuals.

Separately, the same data were catalogued under a study of T cells expressing NK-cell markers. The other study reports the following: About 8 donors provided sorted CD3+CD56+NKG2C+, CD3+CD56+NKG2C- and CD3+CD56-NKG2C+ T-cell subsets, whose TCR beta-chain repertoires were profiled. Among the eight sequenced donors, only one was HCMV-seronegative, while the other seven were HCMV-seropositive. In several experiments an anti-gammadeltaTCR antibody was added to restrict sorting to alphabetaTCR-expressing T cells. For roughly six donors, the dominant CD3+CD56+NKG2C+ clonotypes were among the top 10 CD8+ clonotypes and accounted for about 1.0-7.0% of CD8+ T cells. Those dominant clonotypes were again the most abundant among CD3+CD56-NKG2C+ cells in a handful of donors, at roughly 25-60.1%. Whether the expanded NKG2C-expressing T cell clones were specific for HCMV antigens was left unclear. The study sequenced eight donors, all healthy volunteers chosen at random: three men and five women. To determine HCMV serostatus, a commercial ELISA kit was used to detect HCMV-specific IgG in serum. Reads were demultiplexed and grouped by UMI with MIGEC, and clonotypes were assembled and quantified with MiTCR. To exclude erroneous sequences, any TCR cDNA sequence not supported by at least two reads was discarded. Downstream repertoire analysis used the tcR package, and clonotypes were matched across fractions by CDR3 nucleotide sequence plus V segment. VDJmatch was used to annotate antigen specificity against VDJdb, with one amino acid substitution in CDR3 permitted.

The receptor chain draws on TRBV10-3 and TRBJ2-5, and 9 bases in between align with TRBD2. Material for sequencing was CD8+ T cells sorted from blood. This receptor was identified in a woman between 18 and 29 years old in good health. The DNA sequence reads TGTGCCATCAGTGAGTCGGATGGACTAGCGATCGAGACCCAGTACTTC. Its product reads: CAISESDGLAIETQYF.